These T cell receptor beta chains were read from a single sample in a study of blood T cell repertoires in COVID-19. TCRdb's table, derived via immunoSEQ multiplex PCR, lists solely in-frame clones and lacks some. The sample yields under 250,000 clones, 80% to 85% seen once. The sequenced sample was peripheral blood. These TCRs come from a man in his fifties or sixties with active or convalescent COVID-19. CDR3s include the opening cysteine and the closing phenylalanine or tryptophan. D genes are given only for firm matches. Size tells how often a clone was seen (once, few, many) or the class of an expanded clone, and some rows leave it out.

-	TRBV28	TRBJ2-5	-	TGTGCCAGCAGACCTCCTCAGGGAGAGACCCAGTACTTC	CASRPPQGETQYF
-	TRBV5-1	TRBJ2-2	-	TGCGCCAGCAGCCAGACAGGGAACACCGGGGAGCTGTTTTTT	CASSQTGNTGELFF
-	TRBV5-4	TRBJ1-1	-	TGTGCCAGCAGCTTGGAGGTGGGCAGGCCAAACACTGAAGCTTTCTTT	CASSLEVGRPNTEAFF
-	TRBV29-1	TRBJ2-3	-	TGCAGCGTCGAGGGGGGCACAGATACGCAGTATTTT	CSVEGGTDTQYF
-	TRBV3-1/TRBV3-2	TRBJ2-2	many	TGTGCCAGCAGCCAAGGAAATACAGGCGTCGGGGAGCTGTTTTTT	CASSQGNTGVGELFF
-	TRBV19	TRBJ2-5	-	TGTGCCAGTAGTATAGGGGCTAGCGCCTACCAAGAGACCCAGTACTTC	CASSIGASAYQETQYF
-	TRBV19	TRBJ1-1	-	TGTGCCAGTAAAGGCTCTTGGGGACTCTCGAACACTGAAGCTTTCTTT	CASKGSWGLSNTEAFF
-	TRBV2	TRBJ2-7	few	TGTGCCAGCACCCTGATGGGACAAACCTACGAGCAGTACTTC	CASTLMGQTYEQYF
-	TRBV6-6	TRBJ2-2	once	TGTGCCAGCAGTTGGGGGGGGCCGGGCACCGGGGAGCTGTTTTTT	CASSWGGPGTGELFF
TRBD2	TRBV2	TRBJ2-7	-	TGTGCCAGCACCCTGGGGGGGGAGCAGTACTTC	CASTLGGEQYF
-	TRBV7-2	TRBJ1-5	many	TGTGCCAGCAATGGGGGGGACCGTCAGCCCCAGCATTTT	CASNGGDRQPQHF
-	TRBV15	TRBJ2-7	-	TGTGCCACCAGCACACTTGACAGCGCCAGTCCCTACGAGCAGTACTTC	CATSTLDSASPYEQYF
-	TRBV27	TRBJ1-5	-	TGTGCCAGCAGCCCCCACGGGGGGGGCAATCAGCCCCAGCATTTT	CASSPHGGGNQPQHF
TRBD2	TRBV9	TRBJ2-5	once	TGTGCCAGCAGTCTCGGACTAGCGGGGGGGAGTCAAGAGACCCAGTACTTC	CASSLGLAGGSQETQYF
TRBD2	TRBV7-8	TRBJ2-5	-	TGTGCCAGCAGCTACCCTAGCGGGGGGGGAGAGACCCAGTACTTC	CASSYPSGGGETQYF
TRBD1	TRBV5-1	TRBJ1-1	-	TGCGCCAGCAGTTATAACCCGGGACAGGGAACTGAAGCTTTCTTT	CASSYNPGQGTEAFF
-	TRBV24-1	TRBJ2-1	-	TGTGCCACCAGTGAAGGGGGTAAGAATGAGCAGTTCTTC	CATSEGGKNEQFF
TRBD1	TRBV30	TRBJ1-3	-	TGTGCCTGGACCCAGGACAGGTACTCCGGAAACACCATATATTTT	CAWTQDRYSGNTIYF
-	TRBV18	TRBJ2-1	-	TGTGCCAGCTCACGAAGGGGGTGGAAGATAGATGAGCAGTTCTTC	CASSRRGWKIDEQFF
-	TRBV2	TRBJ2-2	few	TGTGCCAGCAGCTGGGGAGGTATTTGGGAGCTGTTTTTT	CASSWGGIWELFF
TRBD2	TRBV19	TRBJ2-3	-	TGTGCCAGTAGGACTAGCGGGGGTAGCACAGATACGCAGTATTTT	CASRTSGGSTDTQYF
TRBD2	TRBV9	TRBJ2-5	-	TGTGCCAGCAGCGTAGAGACGGGGGGGCCGGAAGAGACCCAGTACTTC	CASSVETGGPEETQYF
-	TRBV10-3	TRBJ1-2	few	TGTGCCATCAGGGACGACACGGGCGGGTATGGCTACACCTTC	CAIRDDTGGYGYTF
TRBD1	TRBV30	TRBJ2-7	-	TGTGCCTGGGCCGGGACAGGCCGCCTAGGGGAGCAGTACTTC	CAWAGTGRLGEQYF